This T cell receptor beta chain was observed in a study of OX40 agonist ivuxolimab in advanced cancers. In the study overall: The dose of intravenous ivuxolimab that patients received every 2 weeks ranged from 0.01 to 10 mg/kg. Dose-escalation patients were diagnosed with hepatocellular carcinoma, melanoma, renal cell cancer or head and neck cancer. Partial responses, seen in three patients, involved one hepatocellular carcinoma and two cutaneous melanomas.

This table comes from immunoSEQ multiplex PCR, and its TCRdb copy is limited to in-frame clones, with some not included. The data contain about 69,000 clones, 90% of them singletons. The CDR3 consists of 15 residues. Germline values: CDR1 SGHRS, CDR2 YFSETQ. V was pared by 1 base and J by 4 bases, with 11 bases between. General study points: Within 6 weeks, CD4+ and CD8+ blood T cells expanded clonally at 0.1 to 3.0 mg/kg.

Comment on this clone: Antigen specificity is unknown.

This TCR came from an adult with an advanced solid tumor such as melanoma, head and neck, liver or kidney cancer. V is TRBV5-1 and J is TRBJ2-2, with D uncertain. The source was CD4+ or CD8+ T cells sorted from blood, collected in a trial of the OX40 agonist ivuxolimab. CDR3: CASSLTTPTTGELFF. CDR3 bases: TGCGCCAGCAGCTTGACTACACCTACCACCGGGGAGCTGTTTTTT.